This T cell receptor (beta chain) came from a study of beta chain features in type 1 diabetes. Study-level results: Here, the possible influence of HLA type (on TCRB rearrangement) remained unresolved. There was a moderate but significant shortening of TCRB CDR3s in all four CD4+ subsets of Type 1 diabetes patients.

The V gene lost 0 bases and the J gene lost 3 bases, with 7 bases spanning the gap. This CDR3 is built from 15 residues. CDR1 and CDR2 (germline): SGHRS, YFSETQ. The sequenced template was cDNA made from the entire isolated RNA. Only in-frame clones appear in the TCRdb table, and some are missing; sequencing was by immunoSEQ multiplex PCR. The sample includes more than 120,000 clones, about 13% of them seen just once. On this clone: What it binds is unknown.

The sequence was collected from a man aged 18 to 29 with type 1 diabetes. The V and J genes are TRBV5-1 and TRBJ1-6; D gene unclear. The material sequenced was central memory CD4+ T cells from blood. The CDR3 DNA reads TGCGCCAGCAGCTTGGAACTCAACTATAATTCACCCCTCCACTTT. Its translation: CASSLELNYNSPLHF.